This T cell receptor (beta chain) emerged from a study of OX40 agonist ivuxolimab in advanced cancers. Study as a whole: Patients were infused with ivuxolimab every 2 weeks at 0.01 to 10 mg/kg.

Method: immunoSEQ multiplex PCR; TCRdb's copy keeps in-frame clones and lacks some. This table has 15,000 to 20,000 clones, roughly 72% appearing once. CDR1 SGHKS and CDR2 YYEKEE come from the germline V gene (reference sequence). This CDR3 is built from 12 residues. Trimming stripped 0 bases from V and 9 bases from J, with 10 bases between. The source is an adult with an advanced solid tumor such as melanoma, head and neck, liver or kidney cancer. The sequenced sample was CD4+ or CD8+ T cells sorted from blood, obtained in a trial of the OX40 agonist ivuxolimab. The rearrangement joins TRBV5-5 to TRBJ2-7, with D hard to call. CDR3 nucleotides: TGTGCCAGCAGCTTGGTCCCCCCTGGGCAGTACTTC. Translation: CASSLVPPGQYF.